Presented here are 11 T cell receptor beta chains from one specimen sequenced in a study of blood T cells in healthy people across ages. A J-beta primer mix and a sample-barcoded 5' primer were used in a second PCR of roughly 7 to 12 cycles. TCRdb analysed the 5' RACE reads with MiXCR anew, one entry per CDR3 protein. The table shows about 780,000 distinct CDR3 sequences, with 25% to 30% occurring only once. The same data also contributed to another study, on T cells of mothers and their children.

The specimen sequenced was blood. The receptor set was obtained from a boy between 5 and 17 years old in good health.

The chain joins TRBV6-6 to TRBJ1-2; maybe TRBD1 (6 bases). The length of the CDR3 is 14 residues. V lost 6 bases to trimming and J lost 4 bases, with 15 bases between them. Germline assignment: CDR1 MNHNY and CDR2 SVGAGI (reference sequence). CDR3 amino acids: CASRTGPSSYGYTF. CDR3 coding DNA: TGTGCCAGCAGGACAGGTCCCTCCTCCTATGGCTACACCTTC.

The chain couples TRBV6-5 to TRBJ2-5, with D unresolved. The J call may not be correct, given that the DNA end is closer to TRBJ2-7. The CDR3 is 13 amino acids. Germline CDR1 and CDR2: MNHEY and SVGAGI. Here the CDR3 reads CASSYSWGYEQYF. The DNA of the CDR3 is TGTGCCAGCAGTTACTCGTGGGGATACGAGCAGTACTTC.

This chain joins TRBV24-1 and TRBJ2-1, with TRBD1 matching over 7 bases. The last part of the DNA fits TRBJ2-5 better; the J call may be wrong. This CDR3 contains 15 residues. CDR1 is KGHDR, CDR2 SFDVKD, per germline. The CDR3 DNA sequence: TGTGCCACCAGTACCCCCGGGACAGACCAAGAGACCCAGTACTTC. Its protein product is CATSTPGTDQETQYF.

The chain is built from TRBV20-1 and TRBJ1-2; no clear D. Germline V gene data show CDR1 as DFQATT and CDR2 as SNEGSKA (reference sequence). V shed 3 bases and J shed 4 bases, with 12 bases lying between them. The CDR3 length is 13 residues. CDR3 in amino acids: CSASIGTSYGYTF. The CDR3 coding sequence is TGCAGTGCTAGTATCGGAACGAGCTATGGCTACACCTTC.

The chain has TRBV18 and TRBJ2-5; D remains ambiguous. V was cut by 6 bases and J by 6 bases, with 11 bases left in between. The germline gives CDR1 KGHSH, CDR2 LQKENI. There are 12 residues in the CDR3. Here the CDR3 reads CASSPFRKTQYF. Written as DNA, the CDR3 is TGTGCCAGCTCCCCCTTTCGGAAGACCCAGTACTTC.

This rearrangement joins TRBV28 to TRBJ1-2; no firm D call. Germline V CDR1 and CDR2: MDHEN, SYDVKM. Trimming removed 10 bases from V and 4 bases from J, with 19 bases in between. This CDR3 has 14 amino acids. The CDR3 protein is CATNPPGKGYGYTF. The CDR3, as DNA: TGTGCCACCAACCCTCCGGGAAAAGGCTATGGCTACACCTTC.

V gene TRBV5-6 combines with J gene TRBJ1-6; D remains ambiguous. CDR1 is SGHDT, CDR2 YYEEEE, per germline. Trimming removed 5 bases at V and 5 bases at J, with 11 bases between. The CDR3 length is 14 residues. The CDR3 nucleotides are TGTGCCAGCAGTCGTGGTGAGAATAATTCACCCCTCCACTTT. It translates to CASSRGENNSPLHF.

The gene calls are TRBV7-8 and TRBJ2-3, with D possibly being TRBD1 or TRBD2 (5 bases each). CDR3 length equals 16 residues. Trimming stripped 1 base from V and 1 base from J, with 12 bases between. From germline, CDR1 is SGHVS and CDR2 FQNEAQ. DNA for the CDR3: TGTGCCAGCAGCTTAGGGACGCTGGGGGGCACAGATACGCAGTATTTT. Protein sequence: CASSLGTLGGTDTQYF.

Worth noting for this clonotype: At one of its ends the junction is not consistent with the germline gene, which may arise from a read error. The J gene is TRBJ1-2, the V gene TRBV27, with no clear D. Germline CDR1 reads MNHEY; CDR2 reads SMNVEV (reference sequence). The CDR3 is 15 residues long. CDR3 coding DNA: TGTGCCAGTAGTTACCTTCGAGGCGGTGTCTATGGCTACACCTTC. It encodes CASSYLRGGVYGYTF.

The CDR3 nucleotides are TGTGCCAGCAGCTTAGAGTCAGGGGGGGAGACCCAGTACTTC. Translating gives CASSLESGGETQYF. The chain has TRBV7-2 and TRBJ2-5; a weak D match, TRBD1 (7 bases). Trimming took 1 base from V and 5 from J, leaving 11 bases between them. The CDR3 has 14 residues. Germline loops: CDR1 SGHTA, CDR2 FQGNSA.

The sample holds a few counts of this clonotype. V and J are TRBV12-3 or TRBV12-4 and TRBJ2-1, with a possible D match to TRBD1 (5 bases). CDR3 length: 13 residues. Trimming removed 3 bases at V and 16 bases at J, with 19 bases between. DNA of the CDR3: TGTGCCAGCAGTTTTGTCGCCTCCCAGGGCCTTTTCTTC. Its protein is CASSFVASQGLFF.